This T cell receptor beta chain came from a study of cytomegalovirus exposure and HLA in healthy donors. Points from the study as a whole: It has been reported that TCR beta sequences accurately predicted the HLA-A and HLA-B alleles of most subjects. The authors excluded some V segments, including TRBV6-2 and TRBV6-3, as indistinguishable. A later analysis showed that HLA-associated TCR beta chains had undergone more clonal expansion than equally common others. An observed cluster of highly shared sequence variants was recorded as a likely sequencing artifact.

For this clone: Its antigen is undetermined.

The PCR employed 60 Vbeta primers together with 13 Jbeta primers. Only in-frame clones appear in the TCRdb table, and some are missing; sequencing was by immunoSEQ multiplex PCR. The sample includes fewer than 85,000 clones. From germline, CDR1 is SGHNT and CDR2 YYREEE (reference sequence). The CDR3 consists of 13 residues. V was shortened by 3 bases and J by 4 bases, with 10 bases between the two germline ends. Sequenced material: PBMCs. The chain links TRBV5-4 to TRBJ1-2; no reliable D call. The clonotype was recovered from a man aged 25-40 years in good health and CMV-seronegative. CDR3 sequence: CASSSPEIYGYTF. CDR3 in DNA: TGTGCCAGCAGCTCGCCGGAGATCTATGGCTACACCTTC.